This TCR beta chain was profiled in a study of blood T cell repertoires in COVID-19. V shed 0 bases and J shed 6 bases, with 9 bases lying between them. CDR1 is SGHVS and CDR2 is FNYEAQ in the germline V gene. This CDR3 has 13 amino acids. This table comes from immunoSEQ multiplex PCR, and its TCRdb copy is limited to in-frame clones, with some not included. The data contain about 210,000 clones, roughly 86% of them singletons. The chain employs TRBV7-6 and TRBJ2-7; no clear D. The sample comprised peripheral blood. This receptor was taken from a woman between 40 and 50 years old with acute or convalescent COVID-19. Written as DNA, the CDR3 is TGTGCCAGCAGCTTAGCCCAACAGTCCGAGCAGTACTTC. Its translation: CASSLAQQSEQYF. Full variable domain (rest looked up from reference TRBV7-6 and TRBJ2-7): GAGVSQSPRYKVTKRGQDVALRCDPISGHVSLYWYRQALGQGPEFLTYFNYEAQQDKSGLPNDRFSAERPEGSISTLTIQRTEQRDSAMYRCASSLAQQSEQYFGPGTRLTVT.